This is a list of T cell receptor beta chains from one sample in a study of cytotoxic CD8 clonotypes in ibrutinib-treated CLL. Some clones are missing from TCRdb's copy, which holds only in-frame ones; the method was immunoSEQ multiplex PCR. Counted here are approximately 15,000 clones, around 61% occurring once; the ten biggest clones make up more than 9.5%. Sequenced here: PBMCs, sampled before ibrutinib treatment. All receptors derive from a human donor with chronic lymphocytic leukemia. CDR3s include the opening cysteine and the closing phenylalanine or tryptophan.

>TRBJ2-1|13|TRBV18
CASGDYRYNEQFF
>TRBJ2-7|15|TRBV7-4
CASSPLARDYSEQYF
>TRBJ2-7|14|TRBV9
CASSAGLSSYEQYF
>TRBJ1-3|16|TRBV10-1
CASSERTGNSGNTIYF
>TRBJ1-3|15|TRBV4-1
CASSQEIGGLNTIYF
>TRBJ1-5|15|TRBV5-1
CASSLEGDRDQPQHF
>TRBJ1-2|15|TRBV29-1
CSTNLPGQGNYGYTF
>TRBJ2-5|13|TRBV28
CASVRGAGKTQYF
>TRBJ2-2|17|TRBV9
CASSVYSGGLNTGELFF
>TRBJ2-2|14|TRBV6-4
CASSVNFNTGELFF
>TRBJ2-1|11|TRBV28
CATDINGEQFF
>TRBJ2-7|14|TRBV10-3
CAITVERGSYEQYF
>TRBJ2-1|15|TRBV7-9
CASSHGGVPYNEQFF
>TRBJ1-5|15|TRBV2
CASSGRGGRNQPQHF